The 21 T cell receptor beta chains listed next were all sequenced from one sample in a study of blood T cell repertoires in COVID-19. TCRdb keeps only in-frame clones here, not all; method: immunoSEQ multiplex PCR. The sample lists 85,000 to 130,000 clones, approximately 85% occurring once. The material sequenced was peripheral blood. Receptors originate from a woman aged 60-70 years with acute or convalescent COVID-19.

The CDR3 DNA follows: TGTGCCAGCAGTTGGGACTCTAATGAGCAGTTCTTC. This translates into CASSWDSNEQFF. The V and J genes are TRBV12-3 or TRBV12-4 and TRBJ2-1; TRBD2 is a possible D gene (6 bases). This CDR3 spans 12 amino acids. V was pared by 4 bases and J by 7 bases, with 8 bases between.

The chain joins TRBV6-5 to TRBJ2-1; maybe TRBD2 (6 bases). The germline V gene encodes CDR1 MNHEY and CDR2 SVGAGI. Trimming removed 6 bases from V and 9 bases from J, with 12 bases in between. CDR3 length: 12 amino acids. This CDR3 is CASRGLGGEQFF. The CDR3, as DNA: TGTGCCAGCAGGGGTCTGGGGGGTGAGCAGTTCTTC.

The chain links TRBV5-1 to TRBJ2-1; weak D call: TRBD1 (6 bases). V gave up 4 bases and J gave up 10 bases, with 9 bases separating them. CDR3 size: 11 residues. Germline-derived CDR1 and CDR2 are SGHRS and YFSETQ. The CDR3 DNA reads as TGCGCCAGCAGCGTACAGGGCGAGCAGTTCTTC. This codes for CASSVQGEQFF.

This clone was detected only a few times. V usage is TRBV15 and J usage is TRBJ1-1, with TRBD1 matching over 7 bases. With V trimmed by 1 base and J by 3 bases, 5 bases remained unmatched. CDR1 is LNHNV, CDR2 YYDKDF, per germline (reference sequence). This CDR3 spans 15 amino acids. For the CDR3, the DNA is TGTGCCACCAGCAGAGTAGGGGGCGGAGACACTGAAGCTTTCTTT. As protein: CATSRVGGGDTEAFF.

The sample holds a few counts of this clone. J is TRBJ1-2 and V is TRBV6-1, with a weak D call TRBD1 (5 bases). The ends were cut back, 2 bases at V and 8 bases at J, with 15 bases in the middle. The CDR3 runs 14 residues. CDR1 and CDR2 (germline): MNHNS, SASEGT. The CDR3 DNA follows: TGTGCCAGCAGTGAAATCGGCCAGGGATCAGGCTACACCTTC. Translated, it gives CASSEIGQGSGYTF.

This clone was detected once. The chain employs TRBV4-1 and TRBJ1-1; D remains ambiguous. This CDR3 has 13 amino acids. V was trimmed by 4 bases and J by 6 bases, leaving 12 bases between them. Germline CDR1 MGHRA, CDR2 YSYEKL. CDR3 amino acids: CASSPPRSAEAFF. The CDR3, as DNA: TGCGCCAGCAGCCCTCCTCGGAGCGCTGAAGCTTTCTTT.

The chain couples TRBV6-5 to TRBJ2-5, with D maybe TRBD1 (5 bases). The CDR3 contains 13 residues. Germline V gene sequence: CDR1 MNHEY, CDR2 SVGAGI. Deletions cut 6 bases from V and 3 bases from J, with 11 bases between. The CDR3 region is CASRGASEETQYF. DNA for the CDR3: TGTGCCAGCAGAGGGGCTAGTGAAGAGACCCAGTACTTC.

The chain uses TRBV10-3 and TRBJ2-3; the match to TRBD2 covers 9 bases. Germline values: CDR1 ENHRY, CDR2 SYGVKD. The CDR3 has 17 amino acids. Trimming took 4 bases from V and 0 from J; bases not matched to a gene: 8. The CDR3 sequence: CAISGFIAGESTDTQYF. CDR3 bases: TGTGCCATCAGTGGTTTTATAGCGGGAGAAAGCACAGATACGCAGTATTTT.

The chain has TRBV7-3 and TRBJ1-1; 7 nucleotides line up with TRBD1. The germline V gene has CDR1 SGHTA and CDR2 FQGTGA. J was trimmed by 6 bases and V by 4 bases; bases with no gene match: 5. The CDR3 sequence is 13 residues long. The CDR3 nucleotides are TGTGCCAGCAGCTCACTTCAGGGGGCTGAAGCTTTCTTT. Its protein product is CASSSLQGAEAFF.

The rearrangement joins TRBV25-1 to TRBJ2-1; 14 bases are a match to TRBD2. Germline loops: CDR1 MGHDK, CDR2 SYGVNS. Trimming cost V 5 bases and J 6 bases; bases outside gene matches: 6. The length of the CDR3 is 16 residues. This CDR3 is CASSPPGLAGVNEQFF. The CDR3, as DNA: TGTGCCAGCAGTCCACCGGGACTAGCGGGAGTCAATGAGCAGTTCTTC.

The J gene is TRBJ1-1, the V gene TRBV7-9; 7 positions match TRBD1. V dropped 7 bases and J dropped 8; count of bases not matched to a gene: 10. Germline CDR1 is SEHNR and CDR2 is FQNEAQ (reference sequence). This CDR3 has 13 amino acids. CDR3 in DNA: TGTGCCAGCACCCGGGACAGCGCCACCGAAGCTTTCTTT. Protein sequence: CASTRDSATEAFF.

This clone was seen only a few times. The genes are TRBV19 and TRBJ2-1, with unresolved D. The CDR3 is made up of 14 amino acids. CDR1 and CDR2 from the germline V gene are LNHDA and SQIVND (reference sequence). Trimming stripped 3 bases from V and 10 bases from J, with 16 bases between. The CDR3 DNA reads as TGTGCCAGTAGTATTGGTAGTATCCGCAGGGAGCAGTTCTTC. The encoded protein is CASSIGSIRREQFF.

As for this clone: Other DNA sequences in the same sample also yield this CDR3. The gene calls are TRBV6-1 and TRBJ2-2; a possible D gene is TRBD1 (5 bases). With 2 bases removed from V and 4 bases from J, the gap between germline ends came to 8 bases. CDR3 length: 14 amino acids. Germline values: CDR1 MNHNS, CDR2 SASEGT. DNA for the CDR3: TGTGCCAGCAGTGAACAGGGAAGCACCGGGGAGCTGTTTTTT. Protein product: CASSEQGSTGELFF.

The CDR3 nucleotides read TGTGCCAGCAGCTTAGAAACAGGGGGCGCTGGCGGCTACACCTTC. Translating it yields CASSLETGGAGGYTF. V and J are TRBV7-9 and TRBJ1-2; 9 bases fit TRBD1. V trimming: 1 base; J trimming: 8 bases; junction bases outside the gene matches: 8. The CDR3 contains 15 residues. The germline V gene has CDR1 SEHNR and CDR2 FQNEAQ (reference sequence).

J is TRBJ1-6 and V is TRBV28; no firm D call. V lost 5 bases, J lost 3 bases, and 8 bases lay in between. CDR1 MDHEN and CDR2 SYDVKM come from the germline V gene. CDR3 length: 14 residues. The CDR3 is CASSRDYYNSPLHF. For the CDR3, the DNA is TGTGCCAGCAGTCGGGATTACTATAATTCACCCCTCCACTTT.

The V call is TRBV19, the J call TRBJ1-1; D remains unclear. This CDR3 contains 14 residues. Germline values: CDR1 LNHDA, CDR2 SQIVND (reference sequence). V lost 1 base and J lost 0, with 6 bases in between. CDR3 coding DNA: TGTGCCAGTAGTATAGGAGGATTGAACACTGAAGCTTTCTTT. This codes for CASSIGGLNTEAFF.

This chain joins TRBV28 and TRBJ2-7; tentatively, D is TRBD2 (5 bases). Germline V CDR1 and CDR2: MDHEN, SYDVKM. Trimming took 2 bases from V and 7 from J, leaving 9 bases between them. The CDR3 length is 12 residues. DNA of the CDR3: TGTGCCAGCAGTTTAAACAAGCGGGAGCAGTACTTC. It is translated as CASSLNKREQYF.

The genes are TRBV5-1 and TRBJ1-1; 8 bases fit TRBD1. Losses at the gene ends were 5 bases for V and 5 bases for J; bases not matched to a gene: 11. The CDR3 is 15 amino acids. Germline CDR1 is SGHRS and CDR2 is YFSETQ. The CDR3 sequence is CASSPRTGQGTEAFF. CDR3 nucleotide sequence: TGCGCCAGCAGTCCCCGGACCGGACAGGGTACTGAAGCTTTCTTT.

This clone appeared a single time. The chain combines TRBV18 with TRBJ2-2; 7 nucleotides line up with TRBD2. The CDR3 runs to 14 residues. Germline CDR1 reads KGHSH; CDR2 reads LQKENI. The trim removed 6 bases at V and 6 bases at J, leaving 7 bases unmatched. As DNA, the CDR3 is TGTGCCAGCTCGTCGCTCCTAGCGGCCGGGGAGCTGTTTTTT. Amino acids: CASSSLLAAGELFF.

This sequence joins TRBV5-1 and TRBJ2-1, with 14 bases fitting TRBD2. V lost 3 bases and J lost 10; bases outside the gene matches: 3. Germline lookup yields CDR1 SGHRS and CDR2 YFSETQ. The CDR3 spans 14 residues. The DNA of the CDR3 is TGCGCCAGCAGCTCGGGACTAGCGGGAGAAGAGCAGTTCTTC. Residues: CASSSGLAGEEQFF.

V is TRBV28 and J is TRBJ2-1, with TRBD2 matching over 10 bases. CDR1 and CDR2 (germline): MDHEN, SYDVKM. J was trimmed by 6 bases and V by 4 bases; bases with no gene match: 9. This CDR3 is 16 amino acids long. CDR3 sequence: CASSSTSGRGLNEQFF. As DNA, the CDR3 is TGTGCCAGCAGTTCAACGAGCGGGAGGGGGCTCAATGAGCAGTTCTTC. Full variable domain (rest looked up from reference TRBV28 and TRBJ2-1): DVKVTQSSRYLVKRTGEKVFLECVQDMDHENMFWYRQDPGLGLRLIYFSYDVKMKEKGDIPEGYSVSREKKERFSLILESASTNQTSMYLCASSSTSGRGLNEQFFGPGTRLTVL.